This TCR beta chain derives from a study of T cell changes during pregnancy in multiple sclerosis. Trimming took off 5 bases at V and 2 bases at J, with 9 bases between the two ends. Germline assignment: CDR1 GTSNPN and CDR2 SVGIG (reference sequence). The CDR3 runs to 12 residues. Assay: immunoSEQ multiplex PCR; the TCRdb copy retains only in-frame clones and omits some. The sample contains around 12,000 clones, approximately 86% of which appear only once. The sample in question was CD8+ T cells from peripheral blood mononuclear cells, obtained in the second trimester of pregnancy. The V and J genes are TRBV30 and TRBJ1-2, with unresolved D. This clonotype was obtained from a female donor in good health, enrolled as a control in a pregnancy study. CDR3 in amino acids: CAWAYLNYGYTF. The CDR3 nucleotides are TGTGCCTGGGCCTATCTGAACTATGGCTACACCTTC. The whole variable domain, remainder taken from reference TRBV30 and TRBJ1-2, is SQTIHQWPATLVQPVGSPLSLECTVEGTSNPNLYWYRQAAGRGLQLLFYSVGIGQISSEVPQNLSASRPQDRQFILSSKKLLLSDSGFYLCAWAYLNYGYTFGSGTRLTVV.